The sequence of this T cell receptor beta chain was determined in a study of CD8+CD57+ T cells in acquired aplastic anemia. General study findings and limits: Patients had twenty-nine CD8+ CDR3 sequences in common with controls (the shared set).

Flow cytometry had shown expanded CD8+CD57+ cells in the patients chosen for sequencing. Patients had not yet gotten any therapy when their blood was taken for sampling. Profiling of TCR beta VDJ combinations and CDR3 sequences used genomic DNA as template. Via MiXCR, TCRdb re-called the reads, giving one row per CDR3 protein. Of over 150,000 distinct CDR3 sequences listed, roughly 54% are singletons. The V end was cut by 4 bases, the J end by 2 bases, with 18 bases between. Germline V gene data show CDR1 as MGHRA and CDR2 as YSYEKL. The CDR3 consists of 16 residues. A remark on this clonotype: Its antigen is currently unknown. This may come from a read error, since a much larger clone is one base off. This CDR3 is missing its conserved last phenylalanine or tryptophan, likely due to a read error.

The J gene is TRBJ2-7, the V gene TRBV4-1; tentatively, D is TRBD1 or TRBD2 (5 bases each). The receptor was derived from a human donor with aplastic anemia. The specimen sequenced was sorted CD4+, CD8+, or CD8+CD57+ T cells (not recorded which) from PBMCs. CDR3 nucleotide sequence: TGCGCCAGCAGCCCGTCTTGGGGACCCGGACCCTACGAGCAGTACCTC. It yields the protein CASSPSWGPGPYEQYL.